This record covers a single T cell receptor (beta chain). Its antigen is not identified. The data are from a study of early T cells in non-severe SARS-CoV-2 infection. General study findings and limits: Clonotype matching in VDJdb favored anti-spike CD8 responses and did not capture private and CD4 specificities.

Researchers attached unique molecular identifiers to individual cDNA molecules. One entry per CDR3 protein results from TCRdb running MiXCR on the 5' RACE reads. Among 50,000 or so distinct CDR3 sequences listed, less than 15% were seen once. Trimming removed 4 bases at V and 0 bases at J, with 13 bases between. Germline lookup yields CDR1 MNHNS and CDR2 SASEGT. The CDR3 runs to 15 residues. Specimen: whole blood. The chain uses TRBV6-1 and TRBJ2-7; D is unresolved. This clonotype was sampled from an adult who was a healthcare worker with PCR-confirmed SARS-CoV-2 infection or an uninfected control (not recorded which). The CDR3 loop is CASSAPAKSSYEQYF. The CDR3 nucleotides are TGTGCCAGCAGTGCCCCGGCGAAGAGCTCCTACGAGCAGTACTTC.